These 3 T cell receptor beta chains originate from one sample sequenced in a study of low-dose radiotherapy and immunotherapy resistance in tumors. TRAV- and TRBV-specific primers primed first-strand cDNA, covering alpha and beta chains. TCR amplification involved roughly 21 PCR cycles with a constant-region primer and V-primer adapter. TCRdb analysed the reads with MiXCR anew, one entry per CDR3 protein. Among approximately 11,000 distinct CDR3 sequences listed, around three fifths were seen once. The origin of the receptors is a human donor with advanced metastatic prostate, ovarian, gallbladder or colorectal cancer (not recorded which). This table probably holds off-target reads from a library built for another chain.

V gene TRBV7-9 combines with J gene TRBJ2-5; D gene ambiguous. The V gene lost 1 base and the J gene lost 1 base, with 4 bases spanning the gap. The germline gives CDR1 SEHNR, CDR2 FQNEAQ (reference sequence). This CDR3 contains 13 residues. This CDR3 is CASSLEPQETQYF. CDR3 DNA: TGTGCCAGCAGCTTAGAACCCCAAGAGACCCAGTACTTC. The variable domain in full, completed from reference TRBV7-9 and TRBJ2-5, reads DTGVSQNPRHKITKRGQNVTFRCDPISEHNRLYWYRQTLGQGPEFLTYFQNEAQLEKSRLLSDRFSAERPKGSFSTLEIQRTEQGDSAMYLCASSLEPQETQYFGPGTRLLVL.

This clonotype was detected a few times. The chain combines TRBV7-2 with TRBJ2-5, with TRBD1 as a possible D gene (5 bases). Germline CDR1 SGHTA, CDR2 FQGNSA. The CDR3 contains 14 residues. Trimming left V 2 bases short and J 1 base short, with 8 bases between. The CDR3 loop is CASSLSRGQETQYF. CDR3 bases: TGTGCCAGCAGCTTAAGTAGGGGCCAAGAGACCCAGTACTTC.

V and J are TRBV29-1 and TRBJ2-1; TRBD1 agrees at 11 bases. The junction had 2 bases not matched to a gene; V was cut back by 1 base and J by 6 bases. Germline loops: CDR1 SQVTM, CDR2 ANQGSEA. The CDR3 is 14 amino acids. CDR3 amino acids: CSVEGTGGGNEQFF. In DNA form, the CDR3 reads TGCAGCGTTGAAGGGACAGGGGGCGGCAATGAGCAGTTCTTC.